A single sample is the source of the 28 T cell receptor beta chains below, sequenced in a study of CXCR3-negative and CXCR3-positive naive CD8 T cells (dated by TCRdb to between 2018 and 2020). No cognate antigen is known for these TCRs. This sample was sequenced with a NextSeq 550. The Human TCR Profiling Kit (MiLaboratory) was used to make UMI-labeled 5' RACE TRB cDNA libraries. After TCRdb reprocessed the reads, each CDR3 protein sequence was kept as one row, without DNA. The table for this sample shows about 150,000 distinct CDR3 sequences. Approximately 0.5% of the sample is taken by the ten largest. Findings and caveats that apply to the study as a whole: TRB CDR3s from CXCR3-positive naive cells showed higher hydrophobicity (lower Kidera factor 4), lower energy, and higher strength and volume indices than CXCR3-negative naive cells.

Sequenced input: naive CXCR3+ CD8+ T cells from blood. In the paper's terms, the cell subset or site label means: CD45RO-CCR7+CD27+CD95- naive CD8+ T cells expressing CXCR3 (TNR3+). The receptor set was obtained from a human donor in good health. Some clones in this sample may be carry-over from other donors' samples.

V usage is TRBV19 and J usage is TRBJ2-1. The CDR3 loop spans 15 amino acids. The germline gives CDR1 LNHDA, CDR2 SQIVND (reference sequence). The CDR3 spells CASSIIVGPYNEQFF.

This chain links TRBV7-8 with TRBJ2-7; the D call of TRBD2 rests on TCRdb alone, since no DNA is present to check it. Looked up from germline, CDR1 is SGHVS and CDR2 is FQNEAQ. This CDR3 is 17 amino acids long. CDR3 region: CASTGLAGGSTPYEQYF.

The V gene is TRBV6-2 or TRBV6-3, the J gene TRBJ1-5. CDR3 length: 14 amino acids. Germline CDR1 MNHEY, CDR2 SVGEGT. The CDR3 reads CASSLLIGNQPQHF.

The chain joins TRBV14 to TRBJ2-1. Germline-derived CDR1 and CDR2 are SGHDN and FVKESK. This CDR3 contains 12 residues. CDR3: CASSQAWSEQFF.

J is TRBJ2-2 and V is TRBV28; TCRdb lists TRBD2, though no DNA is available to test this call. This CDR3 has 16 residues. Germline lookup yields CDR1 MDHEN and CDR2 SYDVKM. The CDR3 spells CASSWATTSNTGELFF.

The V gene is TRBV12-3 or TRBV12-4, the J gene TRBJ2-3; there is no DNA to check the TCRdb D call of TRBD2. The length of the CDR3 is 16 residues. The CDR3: CASSSPVRGGTDTQYF.

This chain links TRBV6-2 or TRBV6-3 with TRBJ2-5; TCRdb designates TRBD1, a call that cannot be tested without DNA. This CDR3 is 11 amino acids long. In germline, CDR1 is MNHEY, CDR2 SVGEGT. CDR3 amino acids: CASSPSWTQYF.

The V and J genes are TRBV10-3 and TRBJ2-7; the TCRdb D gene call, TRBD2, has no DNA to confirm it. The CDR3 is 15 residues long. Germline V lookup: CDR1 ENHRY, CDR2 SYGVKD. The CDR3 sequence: CAISDRTSGSDEQYF.

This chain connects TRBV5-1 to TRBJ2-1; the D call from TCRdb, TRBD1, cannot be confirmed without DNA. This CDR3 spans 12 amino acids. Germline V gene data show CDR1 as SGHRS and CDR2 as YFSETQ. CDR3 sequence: CASSTQGNEQFF. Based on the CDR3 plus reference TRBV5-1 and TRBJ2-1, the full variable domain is KAGVTQTPRYLIKTRGQQVTLSCSPISGHRSVSWYQQTPGQGLQFLFEYFSETQRNKGNFPGRFSGRQFSNSRSEMNVSTLELGDSALYLCASSTQGNEQFFGPGTRLTVL.

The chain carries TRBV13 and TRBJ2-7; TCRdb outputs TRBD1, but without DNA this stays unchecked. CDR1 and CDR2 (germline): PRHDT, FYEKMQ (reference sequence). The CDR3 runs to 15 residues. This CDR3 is CASSGSTGRSYEQYF. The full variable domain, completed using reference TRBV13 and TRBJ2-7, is AAGVIQSPRHLIKEKRETATLKCYPIPRHDTVYWYQQGPGQDPQFLISFYEKMQSDKGSIPDRFSAQQFSDYHSELNMSSLELGDSALYFCASSGSTGRSYEQYFGPGTRLTVT.

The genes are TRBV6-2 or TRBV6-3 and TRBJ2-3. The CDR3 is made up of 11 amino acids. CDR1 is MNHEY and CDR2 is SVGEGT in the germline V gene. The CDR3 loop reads CASSWTDTQYF.

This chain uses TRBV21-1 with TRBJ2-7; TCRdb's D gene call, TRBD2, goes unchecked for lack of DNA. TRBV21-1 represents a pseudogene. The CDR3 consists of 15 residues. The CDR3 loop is CASTRRGLYLYEQYF.

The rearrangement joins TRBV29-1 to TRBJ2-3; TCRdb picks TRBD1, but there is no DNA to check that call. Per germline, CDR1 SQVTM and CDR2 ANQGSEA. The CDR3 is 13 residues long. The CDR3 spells CSVSGTVLDTQYF.

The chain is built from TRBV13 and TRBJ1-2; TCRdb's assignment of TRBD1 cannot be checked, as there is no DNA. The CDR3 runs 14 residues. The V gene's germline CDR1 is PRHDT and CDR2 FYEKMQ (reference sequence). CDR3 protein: CASRTRGDWHGYTF. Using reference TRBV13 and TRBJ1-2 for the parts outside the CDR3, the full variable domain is AAGVIQSPRHLIKEKRETATLKCYPIPRHDTVYWYQQGPGQDPQFLISFYEKMQSDKGSIPDRFSAQQFSDYHSELNMSSLELGDSALYFCASRTRGDWHGYTFGSGTRLTVV.

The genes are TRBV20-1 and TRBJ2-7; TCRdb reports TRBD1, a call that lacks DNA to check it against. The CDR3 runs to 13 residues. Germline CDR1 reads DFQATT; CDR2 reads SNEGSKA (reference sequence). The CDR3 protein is CSASRTISYEQYF.

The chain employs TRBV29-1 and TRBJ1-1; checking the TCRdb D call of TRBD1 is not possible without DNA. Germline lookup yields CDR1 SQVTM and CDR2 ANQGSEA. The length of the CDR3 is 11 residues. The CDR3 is CSGTGGAEAFF.

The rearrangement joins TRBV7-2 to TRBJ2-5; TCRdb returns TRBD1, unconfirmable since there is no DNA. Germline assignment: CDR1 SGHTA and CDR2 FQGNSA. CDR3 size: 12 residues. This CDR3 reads CASATGGGTQYF.

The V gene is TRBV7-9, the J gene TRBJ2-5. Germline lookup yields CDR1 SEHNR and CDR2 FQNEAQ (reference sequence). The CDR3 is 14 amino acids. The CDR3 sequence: CASSPEGNQETQYF.

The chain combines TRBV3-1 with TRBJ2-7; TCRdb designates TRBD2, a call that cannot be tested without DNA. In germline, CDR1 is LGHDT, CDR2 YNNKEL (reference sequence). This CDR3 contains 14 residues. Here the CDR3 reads CASSQGSLAYEQYF.

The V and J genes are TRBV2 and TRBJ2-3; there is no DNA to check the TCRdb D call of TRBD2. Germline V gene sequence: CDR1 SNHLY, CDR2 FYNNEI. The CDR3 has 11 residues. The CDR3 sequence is CAGREADTQYF.

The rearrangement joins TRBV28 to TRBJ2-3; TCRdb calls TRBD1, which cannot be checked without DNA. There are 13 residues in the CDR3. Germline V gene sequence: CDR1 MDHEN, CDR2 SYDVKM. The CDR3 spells CASSFNPGSTQYF. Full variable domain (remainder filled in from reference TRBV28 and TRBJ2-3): DVKVTQSSRYLVKRTGEKVFLECVQDMDHENMFWYRQDPGLGLRLIYFSYDVKMKEKGDIPEGYSVSREKKERFSLILESASTNQTSMYLCASSFNPGSTQYFGPGTRLTVL.

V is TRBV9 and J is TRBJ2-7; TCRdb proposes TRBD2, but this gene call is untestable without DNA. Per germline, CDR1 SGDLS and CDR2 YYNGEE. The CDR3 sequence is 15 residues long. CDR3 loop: CASSPPASQVYEQYF.

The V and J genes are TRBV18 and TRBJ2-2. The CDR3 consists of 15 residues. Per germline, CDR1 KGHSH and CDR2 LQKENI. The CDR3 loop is CASSPPERNTGELFF.

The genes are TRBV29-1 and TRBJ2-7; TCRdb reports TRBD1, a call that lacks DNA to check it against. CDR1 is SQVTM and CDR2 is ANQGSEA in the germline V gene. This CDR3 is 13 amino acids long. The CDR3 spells CSVGAGIAYEQYF.

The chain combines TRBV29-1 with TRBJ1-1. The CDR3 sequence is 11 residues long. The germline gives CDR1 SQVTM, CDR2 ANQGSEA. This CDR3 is CSVEVVTEAFF. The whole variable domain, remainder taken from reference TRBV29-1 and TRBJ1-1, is SAVISQKPSRDICQRGTSLTIQCQVDSQVTMMFWYRQQPGQSLTLIATANQGSEATYESGFVIDKFPISRPNLTFSTLTVSNMSPEDSSIYLCSVEVVTEAFFGQGTRLTVV.

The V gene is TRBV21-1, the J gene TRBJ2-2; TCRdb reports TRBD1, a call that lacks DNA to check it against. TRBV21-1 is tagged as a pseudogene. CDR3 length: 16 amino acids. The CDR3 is CASTRRQGKKTGELFF.

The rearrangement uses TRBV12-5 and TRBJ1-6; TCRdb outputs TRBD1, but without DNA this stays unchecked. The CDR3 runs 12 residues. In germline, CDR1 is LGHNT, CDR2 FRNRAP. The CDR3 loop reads CASAAGTGPLHF.

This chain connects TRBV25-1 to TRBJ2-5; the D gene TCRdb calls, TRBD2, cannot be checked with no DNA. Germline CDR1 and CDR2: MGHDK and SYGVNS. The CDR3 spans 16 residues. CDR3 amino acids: CASSEYGGGLRETQYF.